What follows are 32 T cell receptor beta chains derived from one specimen sequenced in a study of T cell responses to AZD1222 COVID-19 vaccine. The repertoire was sequenced with immunoSEQ multiplex PCR; TCRdb's copy has only in-frame clones and lacks some. The sample consists of 150,000 to 200,000 clones, 85% to 90% of them appearing once. The sequencing used peripheral blood, collected on day 0 of AZD1222 vaccination. These receptors were taken from an adult in good health.

This rearrangement joins TRBV27 to TRBJ1-1; D uncertain. This CDR3 has 14 amino acids. Germline CDR1 is MNHEY and CDR2 is SMNVEV (reference sequence). Trimming shortened V by 0 bases and J by 4 bases, and 9 bases separated the two germline ends. CDR3 sequence: CASSLSISGTEAFF. For the CDR3, the DNA is TGTGCCAGCAGTTTATCAATTTCTGGCACTGAAGCTTTCTTT.

The J gene is TRBJ2-5, the V gene TRBV5-4; 8 nucleotides line up with TRBD2. Unmatched junction bases numbered 9, after V lost 4 bases and J lost 4 bases. The germline V gene has CDR1 SGHNT and CDR2 YYREEE (reference sequence). This CDR3 comprises 15 residues. The CDR3 here is CASSISAGEAETQYF. CDR3 nucleotides: TGTGCCAGCAGCATTTCAGCGGGAGAGGCAGAGACCCAGTACTTC.

V usage is TRBV7-2 and J usage is TRBJ1-1; D might be TRBD1 (6 bases). V shed 1 base and J shed 1 base, with 16 bases lying between them. CDR1 and CDR2 from the germline V gene are SGHTA and FQGNSA. The CDR3 covers 17 residues. The CDR3 DNA follows: TGTGCCAGCAGCTTAGGGGGTTACAGGGAGGGGAACACTGAAGCTTTCTTT. Protein product: CASSLGGYREGNTEAFF.

This clone is a singleton in its sample. The genes are TRBV11-3 and TRBJ2-1; D may be TRBD1 or TRBD2 (5 bases each). CDR3 length equals 17 residues. V lost 2 bases and J 0 bases, leaving 14 bases between the germline ends. Germline assignment: CDR1 SGHNT and CDR2 YENEEA. The CDR3 region is CASSLRLGVGSYNEQFF. CDR3 DNA sequence: TGTGCCAGCAGCTTACGTTTGGGGGTAGGCTCCTACAATGAGCAGTTCTTC.

The rearrangement links TRBV5-1 to TRBJ1-4; no clear D. Trimming stripped 0 bases from V and 2 bases from J, with 20 bases between. This CDR3 spans 19 amino acids. The germline gives CDR1 SGHRS, CDR2 YFSETQ. The CDR3 protein is CASSLAGEEFTWTNEKLFF. Written as DNA, the CDR3 is TGCGCCAGCAGCTTGGCCGGGGAAGAATTCACTTGGACTAATGAAAAACTGTTTTTT.

V is TRBV6-6 and J is TRBJ1-5; 8 nucleotides agree with TRBD1. The germline CDR1 and CDR2 sequences are MNHNY and SVGAGI (reference sequence). With 6 bases clipped from V and 2 bases from J, the junction kept 6 bases outside the gene matches. CDR3 length: 15 amino acids. CDR3 nucleotide sequence: TGTGCCAGCAGCCCGACAGGGGTTGGCAATCAGCCCCAGCATTTT. Protein product: CASSPTGVGNQPQHF.

J is TRBJ1-5 and V is TRBV15; no reliable D call. The CDR3 is made up of 12 amino acids. Germline loops: CDR1 LNHNV, CDR2 YYDKDF (reference sequence). The V and J ends lost 1 base and 10 bases respectively, with 8 bases between them. As DNA, the CDR3 is TGTGCCACCAGCAGAGGCTCCCATCCCCAGCATTTT. Its translation: CATSRGSHPQHF.

The chain carries TRBV28 and TRBJ2-1; D is unresolved. Per germline, CDR1 MDHEN and CDR2 SYDVKM. The CDR3 has 12 residues. V was clipped by 5 bases and J by 0 bases, with 2 bases between them. The CDR3 coding sequence is TGTGCCAGCAGTCTCTCCTACAATGAGCAGTTCTTC. Translated, it gives CASSLSYNEQFF.

The chain employs TRBV5-1 and TRBJ1-2; 8 positions match TRBD1. Germline V lookup: CDR1 SGHRS, CDR2 YFSETQ. CDR3 length: 14 amino acids. With 4 bases clipped from V and 5 bases from J, the junction kept 7 bases outside the gene matches. The DNA for the CDR3 is TGCGCCAGCAGCCAAACGACAGGGGCATATGGCTACACCTTC. Amino acids: CASSQTTGAYGYTF.

This rearrangement joins TRBV7-2 to TRBJ1-2, with 7 positions matching TRBD1. Germline V gene data show CDR1 as SGHTA and CDR2 as FQGNSA. This CDR3 spans 15 amino acids. Trimming took 1 base from V and 6 from J; bases not matched to a gene: 8. CDR3 coding DNA: TGTGCCAGCAGCTTAGGGAGGGGGCGAAGAGATGGCTACACCTTC. Protein sequence: CASSLGRGRRDGYTF.

The chain is built from TRBV6-1 and TRBJ2-7, with 8 bases matching TRBD2. This CDR3 is built from 14 residues. CDR1 and CDR2 from the germline V gene are MNHNS and SASEGT. The V and J ends lost 3 bases and 2 bases, in that order; junction bases with no gene match: 3. CDR3 sequence reads: CASSDAGGPYEQYV. The CDR3 nucleotides read TGTGCCAGCAGTGACGCGGGGGGCCCCTACGAGCAGTACGTC.

The rearrangement links TRBV19 to TRBJ1-5, with D hard to call. V was cut by 7 bases and J by 7 bases, with 17 bases left in between. Per the germline V gene, CDR1 is LNHDA and CDR2 is SQIVND (reference sequence). The CDR3 spans 14 residues. CDR3 in DNA: TGTGCCAGTAACCCGTTCCGGGGAGGACAGCCCCAGCATTTT. As protein: CASNPFRGGQPQHF.

The chain couples TRBV5-6 to TRBJ2-7; the D gene could be TRBD1 or TRBD2 (5 bases each). Germline assignment: CDR1 SGHDT and CDR2 YYEEEE. This CDR3 region has 15 residues. V was clipped by 7 bases and J by 0 bases, with 17 bases between them. Here the CDR3 reads CASRGTETGSYEQYV. The DNA of the CDR3 is TGTGCCAGCCGAGGGACGGAAACCGGCTCCTACGAGCAGTACGTC.

The chain carries TRBV7-2 and TRBJ1-4, with D possibly TRBD1 on 6 matching bases. V was pared by 1 base and J by 0 bases, with 9 bases between. Germline V lookup: CDR1 SGHTA, CDR2 FQGNSA. The length of the CDR3 is 16 residues. This CDR3 reads CASSLVQGPTNEKLFF. The CDR3 DNA reads as TGTGCCAGCAGCTTAGTACAGGGTCCAACTAATGAAAAACTGTTTTTT. The full variable domain, its missing parts supplied by reference TRBV7-2 and TRBJ1-4, is GAGVSQSPSNKVTEKGKDVELRCDPISGHTALYWYRQSLGQGLEFLIYFQGNSAPDKSGLPSDRFSAERTGGSVSTLTIQRTQQEDSAVYLCASSLVQGPTNEKLFFGSGTQLSVL.

The CDR3 DNA sequence: TGTGCCAGCTCACCAGGGCTAGCGGGAGGCTACGAGCAGTACTTC. Its protein product is CASSPGLAGGYEQYF. This chain joins TRBV18 and TRBJ2-7; 11 bases map to TRBD2. Trimming at V came to 2 bases and at J to 3 bases, leaving 3 bases not matched to a gene. CDR1 is KGHSH, CDR2 LQKENI, per germline. The CDR3 covers 15 residues.

The chain combines TRBV2 with TRBJ1-1; 8 nucleotides agree with TRBD1. V was pared by 5 bases and J by 4 bases, with 6 bases of the junction left unmatched. This CDR3 has 14 amino acids. Germline V CDR1 and CDR2: SNHLY, FYNNEI. The CDR3 loop is CASSSYTGGTEAFF. The CDR3 nucleotides are TGTGCCAGCAGTTCTTATACAGGGGGCACTGAAGCTTTCTTT.

The CDR3 reads CAWSDRGTEAFF. CDR3 coding DNA: TGTGCCTGGTCGGACAGGGGGACTGAAGCTTTCTTT. The V and J genes are TRBV30 and TRBJ1-1; 10 bases fit TRBD1. From germline, CDR1 is GTSNPN and CDR2 SVGIG (reference sequence). The CDR3 runs to 12 residues. Unmatched junction bases numbered 2, after V lost 5 bases and J lost 5 bases.

The chain has TRBV25-1 and TRBJ2-7, with TRBD1 as a possible D gene (5 bases). V lost 2 bases to trimming and J lost 7 bases, with 6 bases between them. CDR1 is MGHDK and CDR2 is SYGVNS in the germline V gene. The CDR3 covers 11 residues. The CDR3 sequence: CASSENREQYF. As DNA, the CDR3 is TGTGCCAGCAGTGAAAACAGGGAGCAGTACTTC.

J is TRBJ1-2 and V is TRBV19; D remains ambiguous. CDR3 length equals 14 residues. V lost 2 bases and J 0 bases, leaving 7 bases between the germline ends. The germline V gene encodes CDR1 LNHDA and CDR2 SQIVND (reference sequence). The CDR3 bases are TGTGCCAGTAGTATACAGAGCTCTAACTATGGCTACACCTTC. Translating it yields CASSIQSSNYGYTF.

The V call is TRBV6-5, the J call TRBJ2-2; D is unclear. The length of the CDR3 is 13 residues. V lost 0 bases and J lost 6, with 5 bases in between. CDR1 is MNHEY and CDR2 is SVGAGI in the germline V gene. The chain's CDR3 is CASSYSMPGELFF. The DNA for the CDR3 is TGTGCCAGCAGTTACTCGATGCCCGGGGAGCTGTTTTTT.

The chain joins TRBV6-1 to TRBJ2-7; 7 bases fit TRBD1. This CDR3 is 13 amino acids long. CDR1 and CDR2 (germline): MNHNS, SASEGT. The trim removed 3 bases at V and 2 bases at J, leaving 1 base unmatched. CDR3 coding DNA: TGTGCCAGCAGTGAGACAGGGCCCTACGAGCAGTACTTC. Its protein is CASSETGPYEQYF.

V usage is TRBV30 and J usage is TRBJ1-5; 7 bases are shared with TRBD1. This CDR3 comprises 13 residues. The J segment lost 4 bases and the V segment lost 2 bases, leaving 2 bases of the junction unmatched. CDR1 is GTSNPN and CDR2 is SVGIG in the germline V gene (reference sequence). The chain's CDR3 is CAWSLQGNQPQHF. The CDR3 region has the DNA TGTGCCTGGAGTTTACAGGGGAATCAGCCCCAGCATTTT. Filled out from reference TRBV30 and TRBJ1-5, the complete variable domain reads SQTIHQWPATLVQPVGSPLSLECTVEGTSNPNLYWYRQAAGRGLQLLFYSVGIGQISSEVPQNLSASRPQDRQFILSSKKLLLSDSGFYLCAWSLQGNQPQHFGDGTRLSIL.

The gene calls are TRBV28 and TRBJ2-3; unclear D gene. Germline CDR1 and CDR2: MDHEN and SYDVKM. There are 16 residues in the CDR3. Trimming took 6 bases from V and 6 from J, leaving 22 bases between them. CDR3 sequence: CASSPRRLLPPDTQYF. The CDR3 region has the DNA TGTGCCAGCAGCCCAAGGCGGCTACTCCCGCCCGATACGCAGTATTTT.

The chain links TRBV4-1 to TRBJ1-2; D call uncertain. V was shortened by 0 bases and J by 6 bases, with 5 bases between the two germline ends. CDR3 size: 12 residues. From germline, CDR1 is MGHRA and CDR2 YSYEKL. The CDR3 DNA follows: TGCGCCAGCAGCCAAGATGCTAATGGCTACACCTTC. It yields the protein CASSQDANGYTF.

This chain joins TRBV29-1 and TRBJ1-2; no firm D call. V lost 2 bases and J 10 bases, leaving 8 bases between the germline ends. Germline CDR1 and CDR2: SQVTM and ANQGSEA. This CDR3 has 10 amino acids. Here the CDR3 DNA reads TGCAGCGTTGAATCCGGAAACTACACCTTC. It encodes CSVESGNYTF.

The chain joins TRBV27 to TRBJ2-7, with 10 bases lining up with TRBD1. V shed 3 bases and J 7 bases; nucleotides not matched to a gene: 6. CDR3 length: 14 residues. Germline lookup yields CDR1 MNHEY and CDR2 SMNVEV (reference sequence). As DNA, the CDR3 is TGTGCCAGCAGTTTTAGACAGGGGGCGGGTGAGCAGTACTTC. Protein product: CASSFRQGAGEQYF.

The chain couples TRBV30 to TRBJ1-1; 7 nucleotides line up with TRBD1. Germline CDR1 reads GTSNPN; CDR2 reads SVGIG (reference sequence). V was pared by 5 bases and J by 6 bases, with 3 bases of the junction left unmatched. The CDR3 totals 11 residues. The CDR3 loop is CAWDRVAEAFF. CDR3 DNA sequence: TGTGCCTGGGACAGGGTGGCTGAAGCTTTCTTT. The whole variable domain, remainder taken from reference TRBV30 and TRBJ1-1, is SQTIHQWPATLVQPVGSPLSLECTVEGTSNPNLYWYRQAAGRGLQLLFYSVGIGQISSEVPQNLSASRPQDRQFILSSKKLLLSDSGFYLCAWDRVAEAFFGQGTRLTVV.

The chain has TRBV29-1 and TRBJ1-1; no clear D gene. This CDR3 spans 12 amino acids. V lost 4 bases and J lost 2, with 8 bases in between. From germline, CDR1 is SQVTM and CDR2 ANQGSEA. In DNA form, the CDR3 reads TGCAGCGTTGGGGGAATAAACACTGAAGCTTTCTTT. Residues: CSVGGINTEAFF.

V is TRBV9 and J is TRBJ2-7; D might be TRBD2 (6 bases). CDR3 size: 15 residues. CDR1 is SGDLS and CDR2 is YYNGEE in the germline V gene. Trimming took off 0 bases at V and 2 bases at J, with 12 bases between the two ends. The CDR3 coding sequence is TGTGCCAGCAGCGTAGATGGTAGCGGTGCCTACGAGCAGTACTTC. As protein: CASSVDGSGAYEQYF. Together with reference TRBV9 and TRBJ2-7, the CDR3 gives the full variable domain: DSGVTQTPKHLITATGQRVTLRCSPRSGDLSVYWYQQSLDQGLQFLIQYYNGEERAKGNILERFSAQQFPDLHSELNLSSLELGDSALYFCASSVDGSGAYEQYFGPGTRLTVT.

This chain links TRBV21-1 with TRBJ1-1. TRBV21-1 is a pseudogene. The CDR3 is made up of 14 amino acids. This chain's CDR3 is CASSKRRWNTEAFF. In DNA form, the CDR3 reads TGTGCCAGCAGCAAAAGACGTTGGAACACTGAAGCTTTCTTT.

The chain couples TRBV12-3 or TRBV12-4 to TRBJ2-7; 11 bases match TRBD2. This CDR3 comprises 13 residues. J lost 8 bases, V lost 2 bases, and 2 bases had no gene match. For the CDR3, the DNA is TGTGCCAGCAGTTTAACTAGCGGGAGTCAGCAGTACTTC. This translates into CASSLTSGSQQYF.

The CDR3 region has the DNA TGTGCCAGATCCCCGGCGGGAACTAATGAAAAACTGTTTTTT. This translates into CARSPAGTNEKLFF. The chain employs TRBV2 and TRBJ1-4; D is uncertain. CDR1 and CDR2 (germline): SNHLY, FYNNEI. The CDR3 is made up of 14 amino acids. Trimming took 9 bases from V and 1 from J, leaving 12 bases between them.